Below, one T cell receptor (beta chain) is given with its context. This sample is part of a study of somatic mutations in cytotoxic T cells in rheumatoid arthritis. Study-level information: After diagnosis, patient blood (approximately 30 ml EDTA) was drawn right away, before any treatment was given. A subset of V beta antibody-stained T-cell populations was isolated by flow sorting, reaching nearly 100% purity, and this subset included V beta1+ cells that went on to TCRB sequencing.

Repertoires were generated with immunoSEQ multiplex PCR, while TCRdb's copy carries only in-frame clones and drops some. The sample holds about 18,000 clones, over 70% seen once. This CDR3 spans 15 amino acids. The sample was CD8+ T cells sorted from blood. This receptor was obtained from an adult with rheumatoid arthritis. The chain carries TRBV12-2 and TRBJ1-4; the table's D call, TRBD1, was not checked against the DNA. TRBV12-2 has pseudogene status. The CDR3: CASRSQGATNEKLFF. The CDR3 bases are TGTGCAAGTCGATCGCAGGGGGCAACTAATGAAAAACTGTTTTTT.